The rows below give T cell receptor beta chains drawn from one sample of a study of shared clonotypes between healthy human individuals. TCRdb's copy holds only in-frame clones and misses some; the assay was immunoSEQ multiplex PCR. Of around 2,000,000 clones in the sample, 90% to 95% were seen once. Sequencing was done on a sample of naive CD8+ T cells from PBMCs. All receptors come from a man aged 18 to 30 in good health. Some clones in this sample may be carry-over from other donors' samples. Each CDR3 is given with its conserved first and last residue. Each record gives: D gene, clone size, V gene, J gene, CDR3 length, CDR3 DNA, CDR3 protein. The D gene is left open where the match is weak. Rows may omit the clone size; those that give it use once, few, many or a size class.

D: -; size: -; V: TRBV5-1; J: TRBJ2-1; length: 15; DNA: TGCGCCAGCAGCTTGTCCTCGCCCTCCTACAATGAGCAGTTCTTC; CDR3: CASSLSSPSYNEQFF
D: -; size: -; V: TRBV4-1; J: TRBJ2-1; length: 13; DNA: TGCGCCAGCAGCCAAGGGAACAACAATGAGCAGTTCTTC; CDR3: CASSQGNNNEQFF
D: -; size: -; V: TRBV9; J: TRBJ2-1; length: 15; DNA: TGTGCCAGCAGCCCCCTTACGGGGGAAAACAATGAGCAGTTCTTC; CDR3: CASSPLTGENNEQFF
D: TRBD2; size: -; V: TRBV11-2; J: TRBJ2-1; length: 15; DNA: TGTGCCAGCAGCTTAGGGGCGGGAGGGATCAATGAGCAGTTCTTC; CDR3: CASSLGAGGINEQFF
D: -; size: -; V: TRBV28; J: TRBJ1-5; length: 14; DNA: TGTGCCAGCAGTATCACCAGTAGCAATCAGCCCCAGCATTTT; CDR3: CASSITSSNQPQHF
D: -; size: -; V: TRBV29-1; J: TRBJ1-2; length: 14; DNA: TGCAGCGTTGTAGGTTCGGACGGCGACTATGGCTACACCTTC; CDR3: CSVVGSDGDYGYTF
D: TRBD1; size: -; V: TRBV5-4; J: TRBJ2-1; length: 16; DNA: TGTGCCAGCAGTCAAATGACAGGGGGCCCCTACAATGAGCAGTTCTTC; CDR3: CASSQMTGGPYNEQFF
D: -; size: -; V: TRBV6-6; J: TRBJ2-7; length: 13; DNA: TGTGCCAGCAGTTACGGGCGGCAATACGAGCAGTACTTC; CDR3: CASSYGRQYEQYF
D: -; size: -; V: TRBV7-9; J: TRBJ1-2; length: 16; DNA: TGTGCCAGCAGCCTTACGGAAAGGAGGGGGTACTATGGCTACACCTTC; CDR3: CASSLTERRGYYGYTF
D: TRBD1; size: once; V: TRBV19; J: TRBJ1-5; length: 15; DNA: TGTGCCAGTAGTTCCCAGGGGGCGAACAATCAGCCCCAGCATTTT; CDR3: CASSSQGANNQPQHF
D: -; size: -; V: TRBV6-6; J: TRBJ1-1; length: 13; DNA: TGTGCCAGCAGTTACGGATGGGGGACTGAAGCTTTCTTT; CDR3: CASSYGWGTEAFF
D: -; size: -; V: TRBV28; J: TRBJ1-4; length: 16; DNA: TGTGCCAGCGGCTCTGTAGACTGGTCAACTAATGAAAAACTGTTTTTT; CDR3: CASGSVDWSTNEKLFF
D: -; size: -; V: TRBV7-9; J: TRBJ2-5; length: 15; DNA: TGTGCCAGCAGCTTAGTTGGAGCGGGCCAAGAGACCCAGTACTTC; CDR3: CASSLVGAGQETQYF
D: -; size: -; V: TRBV19; J: TRBJ2-6; length: 12; DNA: TGTGCCAGTTACTCTGGGGCCAACGTCCTGACTTTC; CDR3: CASYSGANVLTF
D: -; size: once; V: TRBV5-8; J: TRBJ2-1; length: 11; DNA: TGTGCCAGCAGCTTTCGCGATGAGCAGTTCTTC; CDR3: CASSFRDEQFF
D: -; size: -; V: TRBV4-1; J: TRBJ2-7; length: 15; DNA: TGCGCCAGCAGCCAATCCCGGCTGGGGGACTACGAGCAGTACTTC; CDR3: CASSQSRLGDYEQYF
D: -; size: -; V: TRBV28; J: TRBJ1-2; length: 15; DNA: TGTGCCAGCAGAACAACAGGAGTAGCTAACTATGGCTACACCTTC; CDR3: CASRTTGVANYGYTF
D: -; size: -; V: TRBV5-1; J: TRBJ1-1; length: 14; DNA: TGCGCCAGCAGAACCGGGACCATGAACACTGAAGCTTTCTTT; CDR3: CASRTGTMNTEAFF
D: TRBD2; size: -; V: TRBV5-1; J: TRBJ2-3; length: 19; DNA: TGCGCCAGCAGCTTACTAGCGGGATTCGTGTCTACACCCACAGATACGCAGTATTTT; CDR3: CASSLLAGFVSTPTDTQYF
D: -; size: -; V: TRBV28; J: TRBJ1-3; length: 13; DNA: TGTGCCAGCAGTTTTCCCGCCGGAAACACCATATATTTT; CDR3: CASSFPAGNTIYF
D: -; size: -; V: TRBV27; J: TRBJ1-2; length: 15; DNA: TGTGCCAGCAGTAATCTACAGACGTCTAGCTATGGCTACACCTTC; CDR3: CASSNLQTSSYGYTF
D: TRBD1; size: -; V: TRBV2; J: TRBJ2-7; length: 15; DNA: TGTGCCAGCAGTGAGGGACAGGGTCGGCGGGGAGGGCAGTACTTC; CDR3: CASSEGQGRRGGQYF
D: TRBD1; size: -; V: TRBV28; J: TRBJ2-7; length: 14; DNA: TGTGCCAGCAGTTTGGGACAGGGCCCCTACGAGCAGTACTTC; CDR3: CASSLGQGPYEQYF
D: TRBD1; size: -; V: TRBV10-2; J: TRBJ2-7; length: 15; DNA: TGCGCCAGCAGAACTGCGGGACAGGGTACCTACGAGCAGTACTTC; CDR3: CASRTAGQGTYEQYF
D: TRBD1; size: -; V: TRBV28; J: TRBJ1-2; length: 15; DNA: TGTGCCAGCAGTTTCCCGGGACAGGGGGGCTATGGCTACACCTTC; CDR3: CASSFPGQGGYGYTF
D: -; size: -; V: TRBV28; J: TRBJ2-6; length: 19; DNA: TGTGCCAGCAGTCCACGGGGAGGCGCGTGGGAGCCTGGGGCCAACGTCCTGACTTTC; CDR3: CASSPRGGAWEPGANVLTF